Below are 5 T cell receptor beta chains sequenced from a single sample in a study of T-cell reconstitution after alpha-beta-depleted transplantation in children. The authors prepared the TCRbeta library with unique molecular identifiers. Via MiXCR, TCRdb re-called the PCR reads, giving one row per CDR3 protein. The data contain some 200,000 distinct CDR3 sequences, 14% to 15% of them singletons. The sample was PBMCs from the stem cell graft donor, taken from the stem cell graft. Every receptor here comes from a human donor who donated a stem cell graft to a child with acute lymphoblastic leukemia.

This chain links TRBV29-1 with TRBJ2-2, with D perhaps matching TRBD1 (5 bases). CDR1 and CDR2 from the germline V gene are SQVTM and ANQGSEA. V lost 2 bases to trimming and J lost 8 bases, with 9 bases between them. This CDR3 has 12 amino acids. CDR3 sequence reads: CSVEQGSGELFF. In DNA form, the CDR3 reads TGCAGCGTTGAACAGGGTTCTGGGGAGCTGTTTTTT.

This sequence joins TRBV12-5 and TRBJ2-7; D is undetermined. Trimming stripped 2 bases from V and 5 bases from J, with 13 bases between. CDR1 and CDR2 from the germline V gene are LGHNT and FRNRAP. The CDR3 sequence is 14 residues long. CDR3 DNA: TGTGCTAGTGGTTTGAGGCGCGTTACCGACGAGCAGTACTTC. Protein: CASGLRRVTDEQYF.

This rearrangement joins TRBV24-1 to TRBJ2-3; D is perhaps TRBD1 (6 bases). Looked up from germline, CDR1 is KGHDR and CDR2 is SFDVKD. The V end was cut by 3 bases, the J end by 7 bases, with 13 bases between. The CDR3 extends over 14 amino acids. The CDR3 coding sequence is TGTGCCACCAGTGATACCGGGACAATGAATACGCAGTATTTT. Its protein is CATSDTGTMNTQYF.

For this clonotype: One base away lies a much larger clone, so this may be a sequencing read error. The gene calls are TRBV9 and TRBJ1-4, with TRBD1 identical over 8 bases. This CDR3 has 15 residues. From germline, CDR1 is SGDLS and CDR2 YYNGEE. The CDR3 DNA sequence: TGTGCCAGCAGCGTTCAGGGGGCGGGTAATGAAACACTGTTTTTT. Amino acids: CASSVQGAGNETLFF.

There are many counts of this clonotype. The V call is TRBV29-1, the J call TRBJ2-2; D may be TRBD1 (5 bases). The V gene lost 7 bases and the J gene lost 5 bases, with 20 bases spanning the gap. The CDR3 extends over 15 amino acids. Per germline, CDR1 SQVTM and CDR2 ANQGSEA. The CDR3 sequence: CSGRENRKGTGELFF. DNA for the CDR3: TGCAGCGGACGCGAGAACAGGAAGGGGACCGGGGAGCTGTTTTTT.